Sequencing of this T cell receptor beta chain was carried out in a study of cytomegalovirus exposure and HLA in healthy donors. General observations from the study: One later analysis reportedly identified an Asian-associated ancestry cluster that showed fewer N-insertions than the approximately 700-donor mean. Apparent HLA restriction characterized most CMV-associated TCR beta chains in a later analysis. Per published accounts, TCR beta sequences correctly predicted the HLA-A and HLA-B alleles of most subjects. Overall, under 200 TCR beta chains were annotated as cytomegalovirus-associated.

This clone was counted between two and nine times. Its antigen is not identified. This PCR relied on a set of 60 Vbeta primers and 13 Jbeta primers. Libraries were prepared by immunoSEQ multiplex PCR; TCRdb keeps only in-frame clonotypes and omits some of them. The table has some 150,000 clones, approximately 86% seen once. The sequenced sample consisted of PBMCs. The TCR comes from a male donor in good health and CMV-seronegative.

CDR3 protein: CASSPRDSRRNNEQFF. The CDR3 DNA follows: TGTGCCAGCAGCCCGCGGGACTCCCGAAGGAACAATGAGCAGTTCTTC. The J gene is TRBJ2-1, the V gene TRBV7-9, with TRBD2 as a possible D gene (6 bases). Trimming removed 5 bases at V and 5 bases at J, with 19 bases between. From germline, CDR1 is SEHNR and CDR2 FQNEAQ (reference sequence). The CDR3 loop spans 16 amino acids.